The text below deals with one T cell receptor (beta chain). This CDR3 is 14 amino acids long. The germline V gene encodes CDR1 MGHRA and CDR2 YSYEKL. The ends were cut back, 6 bases at V and 2 bases at J, with 11 bases in the middle. Per the study methods: Using reference gene primer amplification, nucleated cell counts were estimated. Assay used: immunoSEQ multiplex PCR; TCRdb lists only in-frame clones, some missing. V and J calls plus clone size are reproduced from that table; the DNA served to infer D and trimming. The table includes some 89,000 clones, approximately 90% detected once. This entry belongs to a study of blood T cell repertoires in COVID-19. At the level of the study: Acute and convalescent COVID-19 samples came from the United States, Italy and Spain.

Sequencing input: peripheral blood. The TCR comes from a man aged 55-75 years with acute or convalescent COVID-19. The J gene is TRBJ1-5, the V gene TRBV4-1; no clear D. CDR3 protein: CASSQMGGNQPQHF. Here the CDR3 DNA reads TGCGCCAGCAGTCAAATGGGAGGCAATCAGCCCCAGCATTTT.